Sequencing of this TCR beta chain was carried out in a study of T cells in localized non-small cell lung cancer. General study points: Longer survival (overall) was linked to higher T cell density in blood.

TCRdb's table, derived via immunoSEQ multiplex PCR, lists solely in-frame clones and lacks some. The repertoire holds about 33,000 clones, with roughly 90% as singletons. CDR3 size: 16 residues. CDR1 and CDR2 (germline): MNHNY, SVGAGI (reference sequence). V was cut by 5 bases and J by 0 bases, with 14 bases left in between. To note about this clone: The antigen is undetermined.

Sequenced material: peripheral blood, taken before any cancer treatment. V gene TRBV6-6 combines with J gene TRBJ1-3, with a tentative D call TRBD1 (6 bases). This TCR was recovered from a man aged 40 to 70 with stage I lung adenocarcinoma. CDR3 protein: CASSPQGGGSGNTIYF. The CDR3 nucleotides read TGTGCCAGCAGTCCACAGGGAGGGGGCTCTGGAAACACCATATATTTT.